At least ten counts were recorded for the clone carrying this T cell receptor beta chain. With a J-beta primer mix and a sample-barcoded 5' primer, a second PCR ran about 6 to 11 cycles. TCRdb reprocessed the 5' RACE reads with MiXCR, giving one entry per CDR3 protein. The data contain about 1.1 million distinct CDR3 sequences, approximately 38% of them singletons. The germline V gene has CDR1 DFQATT and CDR2 SNEGSKA (reference sequence). With 3 bases removed from V and 5 bases from J, the gap between germline ends came to 10 bases. The CDR3 loop spans 12 amino acids. These data are taken from a study of blood T cells in healthy people across ages.

This sequence originates from a man younger than 35 in good health. Sample: blood. The V call is TRBV20-1, the J call TRBJ2-5, with no clear D. The CDR3 nucleotides read TGCAGTGCTAGTCAGCCGTCCGAGACCCAGTACTTC. Residues: CSASQPSETQYF.